Reported below is one TCR beta chain. The antigen remains unidentified. The data were obtained in a study of blood T cells in healthy people across ages. About the research overall: About one barcoded beta molecule was captured per two T cells (by template switching).

A second PCR, run for about 7 to 12 cycles, used a sample-barcoded 5' primer plus a J-beta primer mix. A template-switch adaptor that had 12 random nucleotides put a tag on each cDNA molecule. MiXCR, applied by TCRdb to the 5' RACE reads, yields one record per CDR3 protein. This sample has some 750,000 distinct CDR3 sequences; approximately 21% occur once, and the top ten carry 22%. Points from the study as a whole: Per million T cells, the diversity of TCR beta decreased roughly linearly as age advanced.

The sequence derives from a man aged 70 or older in good health. The sample taken for sequencing was blood.

DNA of the CDR3: TGCAGTGCTAGACAGGACAGGTTCAGCTCCTACAATGAGCAGTTCTTC. This sequence encodes CSARQDRFSSYNEQFF. The rearrangement links TRBV20-1 to TRBJ2-1; 7 bases match TRBD1. The J segment lost 0 bases and the V segment lost 2 bases, leaving 7 bases of the junction unmatched. This CDR3 has 16 residues. CDR1 is DFQATT and CDR2 is SNEGSKA in the germline V gene (reference sequence).